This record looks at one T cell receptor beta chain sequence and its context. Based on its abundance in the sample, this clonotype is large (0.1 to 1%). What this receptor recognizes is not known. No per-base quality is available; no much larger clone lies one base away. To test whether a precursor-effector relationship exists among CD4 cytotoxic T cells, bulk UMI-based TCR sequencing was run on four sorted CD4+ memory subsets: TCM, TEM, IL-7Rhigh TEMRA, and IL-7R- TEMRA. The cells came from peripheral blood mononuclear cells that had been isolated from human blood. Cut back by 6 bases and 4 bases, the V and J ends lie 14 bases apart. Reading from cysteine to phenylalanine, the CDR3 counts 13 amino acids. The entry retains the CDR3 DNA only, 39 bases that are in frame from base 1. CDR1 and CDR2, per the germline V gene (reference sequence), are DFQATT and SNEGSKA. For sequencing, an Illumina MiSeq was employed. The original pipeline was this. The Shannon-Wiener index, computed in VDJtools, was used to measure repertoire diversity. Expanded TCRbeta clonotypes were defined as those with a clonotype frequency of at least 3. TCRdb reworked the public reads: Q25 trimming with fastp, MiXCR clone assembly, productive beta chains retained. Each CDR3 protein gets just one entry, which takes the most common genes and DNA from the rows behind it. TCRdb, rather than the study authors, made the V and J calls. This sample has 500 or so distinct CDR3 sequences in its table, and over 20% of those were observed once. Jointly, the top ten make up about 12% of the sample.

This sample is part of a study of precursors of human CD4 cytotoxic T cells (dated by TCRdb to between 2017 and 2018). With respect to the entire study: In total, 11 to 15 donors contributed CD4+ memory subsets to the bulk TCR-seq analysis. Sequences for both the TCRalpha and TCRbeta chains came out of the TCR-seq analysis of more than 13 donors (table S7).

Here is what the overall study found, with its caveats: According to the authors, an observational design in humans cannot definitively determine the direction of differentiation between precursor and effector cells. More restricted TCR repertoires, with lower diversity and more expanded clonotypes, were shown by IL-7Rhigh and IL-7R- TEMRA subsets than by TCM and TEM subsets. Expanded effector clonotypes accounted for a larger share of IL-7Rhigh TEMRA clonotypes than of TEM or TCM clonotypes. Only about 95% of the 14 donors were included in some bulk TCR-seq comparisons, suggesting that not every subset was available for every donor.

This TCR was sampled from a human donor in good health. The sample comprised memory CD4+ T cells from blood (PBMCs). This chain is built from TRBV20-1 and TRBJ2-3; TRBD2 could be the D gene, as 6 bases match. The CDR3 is CSADGLIADTQYF. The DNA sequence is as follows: TGCAGTGCAGACGGACTAATAGCAGATACGCAGTATTTT.